What follows is one T cell receptor (beta chain) and its context. Only one count was recorded for this clone. Its antigen is still unknown. Qualities for individual bases were not recorded, and no much larger clone is one base off. This sample is part of a study of blood T cell repertoires in COVID-19 (dated by TCRdb to 2020 to 2022). A note on the overall study: The collaborator samples originated in the United States, Italy and Spain and spanned the acute and convalescent phases of COVID-19. A de-identified subject ID, COVID-19 status, age in years and sex were almost always included in the sample metadata. The material from the prospective study consisted of cDNA or gDNA derived from T cells, B-cell-depleted T cells, or PBMCs. HLA class I and class II types, where available, came from metadata supplied by the sample provider rather than from assay-based typing. The repertoires were released in a freely available public database intended as a resource for research on the immune response to SARS-CoV-2. Samples came from the ongoing ImmuneRACE study (first 160 participants) plus 1,254 subjects from 6 global collaborators. Subjects who had been exposed to COVID-19, were actively infected with it, or had recovered from it provided the deeply sampled blood TCRbeta repertoires that made up the dataset.

TCRbeta CDR3 regions were amplified from genomic DNA by means of the immunoSEQ Assay, a bias-controlled multiplex PCR. Under the source paper's analysis protocol: Nucleated cell counts per sample were estimated from amplification of reference gene primers within the assay. To quantify the absolute abundance of each unique TCRbeta CDR3 rearrangement, sequence reads were collapsed and filtered. For each sample, productive Simpson clonality was calculated as the square root of Simpson's diversity index over productive rearrangements. Here the immuneACCESS table is served through TCRdb, limited to in-frame sequences with V and J called. Missing clones are a known gap in these copies; in checked studies unresolved V genes cover under half, and the rest lacks a known reason. V, J and clone size are taken as reported in that table, and D and trimming were inferred from the DNA itself. This sample has 40,000 to 55,000 clones in its table, and roughly nine tenths of those were observed once. The ten largest clones take up around 30% of the sample.

Measured from the cysteine to the phenylalanine, the CDR3 is 15 residues long. Left in the record is the CDR3 DNA by itself, 45 bases read in frame from the first base. The germline V gene (reference sequence) specifies WNHNN as CDR1 and SYGVQD as CDR2. Unmatched junction bases come to 10, with V trimmed by 3 bases and J by 8 bases. Whole blood was collected in K2EDTA tubes by collaborating institutions according to the institutions' own protocols. For TCRbeta analysis, collaborator samples were shipped as frozen whole blood, as isolated PBMCs, or as DNA extracted from either sample type. Study-level results and caveats: The quantity of clinical and demographic metadata differed by source and by participant and was supplied without curation.

The sample was peripheral blood. Here the chain combines TRBV10-1 and TRBJ2-3, and 8 bases in between align with TRBD1. The origin of this receptor is a woman older than 75 with acute or convalescent COVID-19. The CDR3 corresponds to CASSDSGQEGATQYF. The DNA is TGCGCCAGCAGTGACTCGGGACAGGAGGGGGCTACGCAGTATTTT.